This T cell receptor beta chain stems from a study of vaccination and CD4 T cells after COVID-19. Overall study: By nasal swab PCR, the convalescent patients were SARS-CoV-2 positive, with 9 or 10 mild cases and one severe. There were six male and four female convalescents, and two of them were Hispanic.

This clonotype was observed a few times. Antigen unknown. Sequenced with the Oncomine TCR Beta short-read assay was DNA taken from cultured CD4+ T cells. A single record per CDR3 protein comes from TCRdb applying MiXCR to the PCR reads. Of 15,000 to 20,000 distinct CDR3 sequences listed, about 61% are singletons. The CDR3 extends over 16 amino acids. V was shortened by 1 base and J by 1 base, with 13 bases between the two germline ends. In germline, CDR1 is SSHAT, CDR2 FNYEAQ (reference sequence). Specified treatment: roughly 11-day PBMC culture with coronavirus spike peptide pools or control peptides (ViraFEST assay).

Sequencing was carried out using CD4+ T cells from blood, cultured in vitro. This sequence was found in a human donor who had recovered from COVID-19. The chain joins TRBV7-7 to TRBJ2-5, with a tentative D call TRBD2 (6 bases). CDR3 nucleotide sequence: TGTGCCAGCAGCTTAGGAGTGGGAGGAGCCCAAGAGACCCAGTACTTC. Residues: CASSLGVGGAQETQYF. The complete variable domain, with remaining parts taken from reference TRBV7-7 and TRBJ2-5, reads GAGVSQSPRYKVTKRGQDVTLRCDPISSHATLYWYQQALGQGPEFLTYFNYEAQPDKSGLPSDRFSAERPEGSISTLTIQRTEQRDSAMYRCASSLGVGGAQETQYFGPGTRLLVL.